The rows below give T cell receptor beta chains drawn from one sample of a study of T-cell reconstitution after alpha-beta-depleted transplantation in children. TCRdb re-called the PCR reads through MiXCR, storing one row per CDR3 protein. The table shows 700,000 to 950,000 distinct CDR3 sequences, with around 15% occurring only once. The sample here was PBMCs, mostly from graft donor cells, taken 360 days after TCRalphabeta/CD19-depleted stem cell transplant. The receptors shown here come from a male patient between 5 and 17 years old who had a stem cell transplant for acute lymphoblastic leukemia, so the T cells may come from the graft donor. Each CDR3 is given with its conserved first and last residue. Fields, in order: CDR3 protein, CDR3 DNA, clone size, D gene, V gene, J gene. The D gene is left open where the match is weak. Not all rows give a size; the values are once, few, many and, for expanded clones, a class.

CASSFAETGELFF,TGTGCCAGCAGTTTTGCGGAGACCGGGGAGCTGTTTTTT,many,-,TRBV27,TRBJ2-2
CSAIGQGSSYEQYF,TGCAGTGCTATTGGACAGGGCAGCTCCTACGAGCAGTACTTC,-,TRBD1,TRBV20-1,TRBJ2-7
CASSYGQGLFHTEAFF,TGTGCCAGCAGTTACGGACAGGGACTATTTCACACTGAAGCTTTCTTT,-,TRBD1,TRBV6-5,TRBJ1-1
CATSDYHRGTYGYTF,TGTGCCACCAGTGATTACCACAGGGGGACCTATGGCTACACCTTC,many,TRBD1,TRBV24-1,TRBJ1-2
CASSHGQGASYEQYF,TGTGCCAGCAGTCACGGACAGGGGGCCTCCTACGAGCAGTACTTC,-,TRBD1,TRBV7-6,TRBJ2-7
CASSQASPGHYYNEQFF,TGCGCCAGCAGCCAAGCCTCCCCCGGGCACTACTACAATGAGCAGTTCTTC,few,-,TRBV4-1,TRBJ2-1
CASSQERGKNTGELFF,TGCGCCAGCAGCCAAGAACGGGGGAAGAACACCGGGGAGCTGTTTTTT,-,-,TRBV4-1,TRBJ2-2
CASSSRGADTQYF,TGTGCCAGCAGTTCCCGTGGCGCAGATACGCAGTATTTT,many,-,TRBV27,TRBJ2-3
CASRSLSTDTQYF,TGCGCCAGCAGGTCACTAAGCACAGATACGCAGTATTTT,-,-,TRBV4-1,TRBJ2-3
CATSSPGLEPQTQYF,TGTGCCACCAGCAGTCCGGGACTCGAGCCCCAGACCCAGTACTTC,few,-,TRBV15,TRBJ2-5
CASSLVGTGTRYYEQYF,TGTGCCAGCAGCTTAGTAGGGACAGGGACTCGTTACTACGAGCAGTACTTC,-,TRBD1,TRBV7-8,TRBJ2-7
CASSLGLKGTGELFF,TGTGCCAGCAGCCTTGGGCTAAAAGGGACCGGGGAGCTGTTTTTT,-,-,TRBV3-1,TRBJ2-2
CSANRVLMSDTQYF,TGCAGCGCTAACAGGGTTCTGATGTCAGATACGCAGTATTTT,few,-,TRBV29-1,TRBJ2-3
CASSRGLAGVVLRETQYF,TGCGCCAGCAGCCGAGGACTAGCGGGAGTTGTATTGAGGGAGACCCAGTACTTC,few,TRBD2,TRBV4-1,TRBJ2-5
CASSYPGRETQYF,TGTGCCAGCAGTTACCCCGGCAGGGAGACCCAGTACTTC,-,-,TRBV6-5,TRBJ2-5
CASSIRVFSSYEQYF,TGTGCCAGCAGCATCAGGGTTTTTAGCTCCTACGAGCAGTACTTC,many,-,TRBV28,TRBJ2-7
CASSVEEGRSYEQYF,TGTGCCAGCAGCGTCGAGGAGGGCAGATCCTACGAGCAGTACTTC,few,-,TRBV9,TRBJ2-7
CASSSYRVGYTF,TGTGCCAGCAGTTCCTACAGGGTTGGCTACACCTTC,many,-,TRBV6-5,TRBJ1-2
CASSLPTSGPNEQFF,TGCGCCAGCAGCTTGCCGACTAGCGGCCCCAATGAGCAGTTCTTC,-,TRBD2,TRBV5-1,TRBJ2-1
CASSEVVSGSGRADTQYF,TGTGCCAGCAGTGAAGTGGTCAGTGGTAGCGGGAGGGCAGATACGCAGTATTTT,-,TRBD2,TRBV6-1,TRBJ2-3
CSARRAQETQYF,TGCAGTGCTAGAAGGGCTCAAGAGACCCAGTACTTC,many,-,TRBV20-1,TRBJ2-5
CASSPGLGLTDTQYF,TGTGCCAGCTCTCCCGGACTAGGACTCACAGATACGCAGTATTTT,-,TRBD2,TRBV12-3/TRBV12-4,TRBJ2-3
CASSQDGGLEKGGEQFF,TGTGCCAGCAGCCAAGATGGGGGACTAGAAAAGGGGGGTGAGCAGTTCTTC,-,TRBD2,TRBV3-1,TRBJ2-1
CASSLGPGLAPTASYEQYF,TGTGCCAGCAGTTTAGGTCCGGGACTAGCGCCCACTGCCTCCTACGAGCAGTACTTC,-,TRBD2,TRBV12-3/TRBV12-4,TRBJ2-7
CASGQLGSLGINKNIQYF,TGTGCCAGCGGTCAACTGGGTAGTCTGGGGATAAACAAAAACATTCAGTACTTC,-,-,TRBV4-2,TRBJ2-4
CASRVRGRSYEQYF,TGTGCCAGCAGGGTCAGGGGACGCTCCTACGAGCAGTACTTC,many,-,TRBV2,TRBJ2-7
CASSFIGSGGNEQFF,TGTGCCAGCAGCTTTATCGGGTCAGGGGGTAATGAGCAGTTCTTC,few,TRBD1,TRBV7-9,TRBJ2-1
CASNLIAGNNEQFF,TGTGCCAGCAATCTCATAGCGGGAAACAATGAGCAGTTCTTC,many,TRBD2,TRBV12-3/TRBV12-4,TRBJ2-1
CASGFSQLETQYF,TGTGCTAGTGGTTTTTCCCAACTGGAGACCCAGTACTTC,-,-,TRBV12-5,TRBJ2-5
CASSELIEQFF,TGTGCCAGCAGTGAGCTCATTGAGCAGTTCTTC,few,-,TRBV6-1,TRBJ2-1
CASSYLGRPKNIQYF,TGCGCCAGCAGCTACTTGGGGCGGCCCAAAAACATTCAGTACTTC,-,-,TRBV5-1,TRBJ2-4
CAIRTTSGRERWTDTQYF,TGTGCCATCAGGACGACTAGCGGGAGAGAACGGTGGACAGATACGCAGTATTTT,-,TRBD2,TRBV10-3,TRBJ2-3
CASSGGTGGDEQFF,TGTGCCAGCAGTGGTGGGACAGGGGGGGATGAGCAGTTCTTC,-,TRBD1,TRBV2,TRBJ2-1
CASSGSSPGDTQYF,TGCGCCAGCAGCGGGTCCAGCCCCGGGGATACGCAGTATTTT,few,-,TRBV5-1,TRBJ2-3
CASSPIWAEAYEQYF,TGTGCCAGCAGTCCCATTTGGGCTGAGGCCTACGAGCAGTACTTC,few,-,TRBV7-9,TRBJ2-7
CASSEVDGETQYF,TGTGCCAGCAGTGAAGTGGACGGAGAGACCCAGTACTTC,-,-,TRBV2,TRBJ2-5
CASSLTLTSGPPYEQYF,TGTGCCAGCAGTTTAACCTTGACTAGCGGGCCTCCCTACGAGCAGTACTTC,-,TRBD2,TRBV12-3/TRBV12-4,TRBJ2-7
CASSFRSGTANEQFF,TGTGCCAGCAGTTTTCGATCCGGGACAGCAAATGAGCAGTTCTTC,few,TRBD1,TRBV28,TRBJ2-1
CSASWSSYEQYF,TGCAGTGCTAGTTGGAGCTCCTACGAGCAGTACTTC,-,-,TRBV20-1,TRBJ2-7
CASKNEGNTEAFF,TGTGCCAGCAAGAACGAGGGGAACACTGAAGCTTTCTTT,few,-,TRBV6-6,TRBJ1-1
CASSLEDSPEAFF,TGCGCCAGCAGCTTGGAGGATTCGCCTGAAGCTTTCTTT,few,-,TRBV5-1,TRBJ1-1
CASSLALGGRGYGYTF,TGTGCCAGCAGCTTAGCGCTGGGGGGGCGCGGGTATGGCTACACCTTC,once,-,TRBV7-6,TRBJ1-2
CASSDSSGRPDNEQFF,TGTGCCAGCAGCGATTCTAGCGGGAGGCCCGACAATGAGCAGTTCTTC,few,TRBD2,TRBV27,TRBJ2-1
CASSPLGSGELFF,TGTGCCAGCAGCCCCTTAGGCTCCGGGGAGCTGTTTTTT,few,-,TRBV12-3/TRBV12-4,TRBJ2-2
CASSLGGLVDTQYF,TGTGCCAGCAGCCTTGGGGGACTAGTCGATACGCAGTATTTT,-,TRBD2,TRBV12-3/TRBV12-4,TRBJ2-3
CASIEGAGVEEQFF,TGCGCCAGCATCGAGGGGGCGGGAGTAGAAGAGCAGTTCTTC,many,-,TRBV5-1,TRBJ2-1
CASSLESGRYNEQFF,TGTGCCAGCAGCTTGGAGAGCGGGAGATACAATGAGCAGTTCTTC,-,TRBD2,TRBV5-4,TRBJ2-1
CASSFRAGGAYGYTF,TGTGCCAGCAGTTTCCGGGCAGGGGGAGCCTATGGCTACACCTTC,-,TRBD1,TRBV12-3/TRBV12-4,TRBJ1-2
CASSEEIGSGRFYEQYF,TGTGCCAGCAGTGAGGAGATTGGGTCAGGACGCTTCTACGAGCAGTACTTC,few,-,TRBV2,TRBJ2-7
CASSMVRNTEAFF,TGTGCCAGTAGTATGGTCCGGAACACTGAAGCTTTCTTT,few,-,TRBV19,TRBJ1-1
CASSPRVNTEAFF,TGTGCCAGCAGCCCAAGGGTCAACACTGAAGCTTTCTTT,many,-,TRBV7-9,TRBJ1-1